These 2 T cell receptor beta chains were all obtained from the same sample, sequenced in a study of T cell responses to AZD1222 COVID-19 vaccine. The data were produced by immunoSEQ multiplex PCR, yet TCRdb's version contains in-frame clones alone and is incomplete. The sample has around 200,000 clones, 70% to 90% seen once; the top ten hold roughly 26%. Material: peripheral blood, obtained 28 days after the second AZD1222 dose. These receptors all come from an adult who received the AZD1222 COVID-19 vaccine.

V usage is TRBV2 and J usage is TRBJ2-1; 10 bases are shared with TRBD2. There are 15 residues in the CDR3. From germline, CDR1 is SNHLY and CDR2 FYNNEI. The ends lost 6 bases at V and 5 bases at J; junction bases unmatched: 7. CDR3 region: CASRWYTSGNNEQFF. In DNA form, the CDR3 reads TGTGCCAGCAGATGGTATACTAGCGGGAACAATGAGCAGTTCTTC.

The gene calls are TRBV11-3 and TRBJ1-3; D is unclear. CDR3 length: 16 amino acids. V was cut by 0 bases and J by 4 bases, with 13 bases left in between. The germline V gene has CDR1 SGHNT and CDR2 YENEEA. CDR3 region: CASSLEAGEAGNTIYF. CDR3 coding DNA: TGTGCCAGCAGCTTAGAAGCAGGAGAGGCCGGAAACACCATATATTTT.